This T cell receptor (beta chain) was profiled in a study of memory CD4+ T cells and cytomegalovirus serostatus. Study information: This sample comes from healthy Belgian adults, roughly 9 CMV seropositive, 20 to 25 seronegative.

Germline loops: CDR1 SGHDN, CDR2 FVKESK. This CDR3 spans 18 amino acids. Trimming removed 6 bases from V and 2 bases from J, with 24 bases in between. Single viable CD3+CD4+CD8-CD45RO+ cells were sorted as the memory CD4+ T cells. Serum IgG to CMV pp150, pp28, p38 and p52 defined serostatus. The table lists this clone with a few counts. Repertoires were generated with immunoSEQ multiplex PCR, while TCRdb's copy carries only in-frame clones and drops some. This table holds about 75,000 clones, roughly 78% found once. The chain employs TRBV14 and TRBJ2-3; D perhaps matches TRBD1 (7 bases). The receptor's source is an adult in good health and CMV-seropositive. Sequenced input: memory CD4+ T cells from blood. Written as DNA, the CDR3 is TGTGCCAGCAGTCGAAGACAGGGCATTGTACTAGCCACAGATACGCAGTATTTT. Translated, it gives CASSRRQGIVLATDTQYF.